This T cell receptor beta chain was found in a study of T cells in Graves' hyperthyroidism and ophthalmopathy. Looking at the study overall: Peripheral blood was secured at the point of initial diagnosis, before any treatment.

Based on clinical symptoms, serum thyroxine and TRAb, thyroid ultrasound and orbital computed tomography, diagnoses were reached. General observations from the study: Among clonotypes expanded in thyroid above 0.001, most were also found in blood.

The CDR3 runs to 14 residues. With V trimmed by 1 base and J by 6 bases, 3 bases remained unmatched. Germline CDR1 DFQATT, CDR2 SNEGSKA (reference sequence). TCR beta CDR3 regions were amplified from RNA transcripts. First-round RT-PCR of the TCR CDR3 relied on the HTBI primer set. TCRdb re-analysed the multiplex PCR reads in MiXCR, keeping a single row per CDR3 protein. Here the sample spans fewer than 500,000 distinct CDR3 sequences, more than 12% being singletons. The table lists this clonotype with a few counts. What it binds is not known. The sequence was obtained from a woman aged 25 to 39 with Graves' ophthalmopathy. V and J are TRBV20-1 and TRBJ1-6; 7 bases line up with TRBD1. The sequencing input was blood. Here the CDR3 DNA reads TGCAGTGCTAGAGTGACAGGGATTAATTCACCCCTCCACTTT. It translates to CSARVTGINSPLHF.